This T cell receptor beta chain was observed in a study of blood T cell repertoires in COVID-19. Overall study: Sources were T cells, B-cell-depleted T cells, or PBMCs; the material itself was cDNA or gDNA.

The CDR3 has 13 residues. The germline V and J ends were trimmed by 1 base and 3 bases, with 9 bases remaining between them. Looked up from germline, CDR1 is GTSNPN and CDR2 is SVGIG (reference sequence). This clone turned up a few times. Per the original methods: By means of reference gene primer amplification, nucleated cell counts were estimated. This table comes from immunoSEQ multiplex PCR, and its TCRdb copy is limited to in-frame clones, with some not included. For V, J and clone size, that table is used; D and trimming come from the DNA. The sample lists around 55,000 clones, around 90% occurring once.

The material sequenced was peripheral blood. The TCR sequence derives from a man aged 55 to 70 with acute or convalescent COVID-19. V usage is TRBV30 and J usage is TRBJ1-1; unclear D gene. This CDR3 reads CAWSGAGYTEAFF. The CDR3 DNA reads as TGTGCCTGGAGTGGGGCGGGGTACACTGAAGCTTTCTTT.